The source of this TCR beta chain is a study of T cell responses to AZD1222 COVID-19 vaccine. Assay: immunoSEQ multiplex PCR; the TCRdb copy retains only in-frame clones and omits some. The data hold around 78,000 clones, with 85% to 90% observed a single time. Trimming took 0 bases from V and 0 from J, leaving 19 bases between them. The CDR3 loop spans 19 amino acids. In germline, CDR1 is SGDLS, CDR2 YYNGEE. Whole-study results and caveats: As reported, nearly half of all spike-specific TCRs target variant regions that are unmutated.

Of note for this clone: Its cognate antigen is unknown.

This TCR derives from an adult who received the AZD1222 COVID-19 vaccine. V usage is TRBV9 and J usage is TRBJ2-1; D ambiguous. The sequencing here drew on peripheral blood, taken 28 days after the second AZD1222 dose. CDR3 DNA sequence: TGTGCCAGCAGCGTAGCTCGAGTAGAGGCCAAGAGCTCCTACAATGAGCAGTTCTTC. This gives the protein CASSVARVEAKSSYNEQFF.